This T cell receptor beta chain was sequenced in a study of blood T cell repertoires in COVID-19. Across the whole study: Acute and convalescent COVID-19 samples came from the United States, Italy and Spain. From T cells, B-cell-depleted T cells, or PBMCs came the material, which was cDNA or gDNA.

Germline V lookup: CDR1 LGHDT, CDR2 YNNKEL (reference sequence). CDR3 length: 15 amino acids. V lost 1 base and J lost 6; bases outside the gene matches: 2. In the source study's methods: Reference gene primer amplification in the assay estimated nucleated cell counts. Some clones are missing from TCRdb's copy, which holds only in-frame ones; the method was immunoSEQ multiplex PCR. V and J calls and clone size come straight from that table; D and trimming were deduced from the DNA. The table lists some 670,000 clones, 75% to 90% of them singletons. This TCR was sampled from a woman between 18 and 29 years old with acute or convalescent COVID-19. The sample comprised peripheral blood. This chain joins TRBV3-1 (or the pseudogene TRBV3-2) and TRBJ2-1, with 11 bases lining up with TRBD2. The CDR3 sequence: CASSQGGTSGNEQFF. CDR3 DNA: TGTGCCAGCAGCCAAGGGGGGACTAGCGGCAATGAGCAGTTCTTC.